Listed below are T cell receptor beta chains from one sample, sequenced in a study of blood T cell repertoires in COVID-19. TCRdb keeps only in-frame clones here, not all; method: immunoSEQ multiplex PCR. The sample lists more than 85,000 clones, 70% to 90% occurring once. The sample was peripheral blood. These receptors originate from a human donor with COVID-19, enrolled during active disease. The donor label of this sample is uncertain. Each CDR3 is given with its conserved first and last residue. The D gene is left open where the match is weak. Rows may omit the clone size; those that give it use once, few, many or a size class.

J,size,D,V,CDR3,DNA
TRBJ1-2,NA,NA,TRBV9,CASSPPSILNYGYTF,TGTGCCAGCAGCCCTCCGTCAATCCTAAACTATGGCTACACCTTC
TRBJ1-2,NA,NA,TRBV9,CASSVAGGYNYGYTF,TGTGCCAGCAGCGTAGCGGGAGGATATAACTATGGCTACACCTTC
TRBJ2-2,NA,TRBD2,TRBV5-1,CASNYAGGNTGELFF,TGCGCCAGCAATTATGCGGGAGGGAACACCGGGGAGCTGTTTTTT
TRBJ2-2,NA,NA,TRBV29-1,CSVAGDRYTGELFF,TGCAGCGTTGCTGGTGACAGATACACCGGGGAGCTGTTTTTT
TRBJ2-7,NA,TRBD2,TRBV18,CASSPPGLAGGYSYEQYF,TGTGCCAGCTCACCACCGGGACTAGCGGGAGGGTACTCCTACGAGCAGTACTTC
TRBJ2-1,once,TRBD2,TRBV5-6,CASSSPGLANNEQFF,TGTGCCAGCAGCAGCCCGGGACTAGCGAACAATGAGCAGTTCTTC
TRBJ2-1,NA,TRBD2,TRBV5-1,CASSPGLGPSNEQFF,TGCGCCAGCAGCCCGGGACTAGGGCCCTCCAATGAGCAGTTCTTC
TRBJ2-6,NA,TRBD1,TRBV27,CASTLRTGGTGANVLTF,TGTGCCAGCACCTTACGGACAGGGGGCACTGGGGCCAACGTCCTGACTTTC
TRBJ1-2,NA,NA,TRBV29-1,CSVLRVNYGYTF,TGCAGCGTCCTTCGAGTTAACTATGGCTACACCTTC
TRBJ2-5,NA,TRBD1,TRBV6-1,CASSDPTGGETQYF,TGTGCCAGCAGTGACCCTACAGGGGGAGAGACCCAGTACTTC
TRBJ2-7,NA,NA,TRBV5-1,CASSLSVHSDEQYF,TGCGCCAGCAGCTTATCGGTTCATAGCGACGAGCAGTACTTC
TRBJ1-2,once,NA,TRBV19,CASSSHGRASTLPFYGYTF,TGTGCCAGTAGTAGCCATGGGAGGGCTTCAACACTCCCTTTCTATGGCTACACCTTC
TRBJ1-2,NA,NA,TRBV27,CASRGGLGGYTF,TGTGCCAGCAGGGGGGGGCTGGGGGGCTACACCTTC
TRBJ1-2,once,NA,TRBV12-3/TRBV12-4,CASSIQGTYGYTF,TGTGCCAGCAGCATACAGGGAACCTATGGCTACACCTTC
TRBJ1-1,NA,NA,TRBV19,CASSIPPRTRTNTEAFF,TGTGCCAGTAGTATCCCCCCTCGGACAAGAACGAACACTGAAGCTTTCTTT
TRBJ1-1,NA,TRBD1,TRBV6-5,CATWTGVNTEAFF,TGTGCCACCTGGACAGGTGTAAACACTGAAGCTTTCTTT
TRBJ1-2,once,NA,TRBV7-8,CASSFGSALQGGYGYTF,TGTGCCAGCAGCTTTGGCTCAGCCTTACAGGGCGGGTATGGCTACACCTTC
TRBJ2-5,NA,TRBD2,TRBV5-6,CASSRNSGVETQYF,TGTGCCAGCAGCCGGAATAGCGGGGTTGAGACCCAGTACTTC
TRBJ2-3,NA,NA,TRBV4-1,CASSQREEGTRGTQYF,TGCGCCAGCAGCCAACGGGAGGAGGGGACCAGGGGTACGCAGTATTTT
TRBJ2-1,NA,NA,TRBV10-2,CASSNRVDNEQFF,TGCGCCAGCTCCAACAGGGTTGACAATGAGCAGTTCTTC
TRBJ2-5,once,TRBD2,TRBV30,CAWTGIVTSGGGTQYF,TGTGCCTGGACCGGGATAGTGACTAGCGGAGGCGGGACCCAGTACTTC
TRBJ1-6,NA,NA,TRBV3-1/TRBV3-2,CASSQDEGGSSYNSPLHF,TGTGCCAGCAGCCAAGATGAAGGGGGAAGCTCCTATAATTCACCCCTCCACTTT
TRBJ2-5,few,NA,TRBV30,CAWRTKQRAPSKETQYF,TGTGCCTGGAGAACGAAGCAGCGAGCCCCATCAAAAGAGACCCAGTACTTC
TRBJ2-3,NA,TRBD2,TRBV2,CASSPGTSGRTDTQYF,TGTGCCAGCAGCCCCGGGACTAGCGGCCGCACAGATACGCAGTATTTT
TRBJ1-1,NA,NA,TRBV5-6,CASSPRVNTEAFF,TGTGCCAGCAGCCCAAGAGTGAACACTGAAGCTTTCTTT
TRBJ1-4,NA,NA,TRBV19,CASSITYERYEKLFF,TGTGCCAGTAGTATAACCTATGAGAGATATGAAAAACTGTTTTTT
TRBJ1-2,NA,NA,TRBV19,CASSIVLGSRHGYTF,TGTGCCAGTAGTATAGTGCTCGGGTCTCGGCATGGCTACACCTTC
TRBJ2-2,NA,NA,TRBV24-1,CATSERDSGELFF,TGTGCCACCAGTGAGCGGGACTCCGGGGAGCTGTTTTTT
TRBJ1-2,once,NA,TRBV11-2,CASIQGSLYTF,TGTGCCAGCATCCAGGGATCCTTATACACCTTC
TRBJ2-5,NA,TRBD1,TRBV5-1,CASSLGRGLETQYF,TGCGCCAGCAGCTTGGGAAGGGGGCTAGAGACCCAGTACTTC
TRBJ1-6,NA,TRBD1,TRBV5-1,CASSLAGGMKDSPLHF,TGCGCCAGCAGCTTGGCAGGGGGCATGAAGGATTCACCCCTCCACTTT
TRBJ1-1,NA,TRBD1,TRBV11-3,CASSRTSGQGDTEAFF,TGTGCCAGCAGCCGTACTTCAGGACAGGGGGACACTGAAGCTTTCTTT
TRBJ1-2,NA,TRBD1,TRBV27,CASSSYLLRDSAHGYTF,TGTGCCAGCAGTTCCTACCTTCTCCGGGACAGTGCCCATGGCTACACCTTC
TRBJ2-1,NA,TRBD1,TRBV7-2,CASSPGQGIYNEQFF,TGTGCCAGCAGCCCGGGACAGGGGATATACAATGAGCAGTTCTTC
TRBJ1-3,NA,NA,TRBV6-6,CASSYPTESGNTIYF,TGTGCCAGCAGTTACCCCACGGAGTCTGGAAACACCATATATTTT
TRBJ2-3,NA,NA,TRBV5-6,CASSLDLGRIPDTQYF,TGTGCCAGCAGCCTGGACCTCGGTCGTATCCCAGATACGCAGTATTTT
TRBJ1-2,NA,NA,TRBV7-3,CASSLGPGAHGYTF,TGTGCCAGCAGCTTAGGGCCAGGGGCCCATGGCTACACCTTC
TRBJ2-7,NA,TRBD2,TRBV10-3,CAISTGGRAYYEQYF,TGTGCCATCAGCACTGGCGGGAGGGCTTACTACGAGCAGTACTTC
TRBJ1-5,NA,NA,TRBV5-6,CASSRRIPGQPQHF,TGTGCCAGCAGCCGTCGGATCCCGGGACAGCCCCAGCATTTT
TRBJ2-7,NA,TRBD1,TRBV18,CASSPGTASYEQYF,TGTGCCAGCTCACCCGGGACAGCATCCTACGAGCAGTACTTC
TRBJ2-1,NA,TRBD1,TRBV13,CASSSRQGAYNEQFF,TGTGCCAGCAGCTCGCGACAGGGGGCCTACAATGAGCAGTTCTTC